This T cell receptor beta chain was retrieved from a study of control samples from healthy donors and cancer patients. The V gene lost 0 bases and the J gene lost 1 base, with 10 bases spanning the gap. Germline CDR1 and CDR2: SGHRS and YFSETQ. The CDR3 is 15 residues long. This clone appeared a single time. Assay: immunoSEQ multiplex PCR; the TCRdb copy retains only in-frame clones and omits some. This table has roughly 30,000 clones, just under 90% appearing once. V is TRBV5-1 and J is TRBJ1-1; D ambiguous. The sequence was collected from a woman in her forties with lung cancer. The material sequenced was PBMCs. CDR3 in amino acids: CASSLARVQNTEAFF. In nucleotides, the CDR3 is TGCGCCAGCAGCTTGGCCCGTGTACAGAACACTGAAGCTTTCTTT.